Listed here are 27 T cell receptor beta chains from one sample, sequenced in a study of blood T cell repertoires in COVID-19. Data came from immunoSEQ multiplex PCR; TCRdb stores just in-frame clones and leaves some out. The table has some 74,000 clones, roughly 80% seen once. Sequenced sample: peripheral blood. Every receptor here comes from a human donor in a cohort sampled during active COVID-19.

The gene calls are TRBV4-3 and TRBJ2-2, with TRBD1 as a possible D gene (5 bases). The CDR3 loop spans 16 amino acids. Germline V CDR1 and CDR2: LGHNA, YSLEER. V was trimmed by 0 bases and J by 3 bases, leaving 11 bases between them. CDR3 DNA: TGCGCCAGCAGCCAAGATTTAGGCAGGGACACCGGGGAGCTGTTTTTT. Its protein is CASSQDLGRDTGELFF.

The gene calls are TRBV5-4 and TRBJ1-2, with a weak D call TRBD1 (6 bases). This CDR3 is 16 amino acids long. Looked up from germline, CDR1 is SGHNT and CDR2 is YYREEE (reference sequence). Trimming took off 4 bases at V and 5 bases at J, with 21 bases between the two ends. The DNA of the CDR3 is TGTGCCAGCAGCCTATTAGGAAGACAGGACACTTATGGCTACACCTTC. This translates into CASSLLGRQDTYGYTF.

The chain combines TRBV20-1 with TRBJ1-2, with TRBD1 matching over 7 bases. With V trimmed by 3 bases and J by 4 bases, 11 bases remained unmatched. This CDR3 has 15 amino acids. Germline CDR1 DFQATT, CDR2 SNEGSKA (reference sequence). CDR3 loop: CSASSPTGSVYGYTF. CDR3 nucleotides: TGCAGTGCTAGTTCCCCGACAGGGTCGGTCTATGGCTACACCTTC.

J is TRBJ2-6 and V is TRBV6-6; 11 bases match TRBD1. Germline V gene sequence: CDR1 MNHNY, CDR2 SVGAGI (reference sequence). V lost 7 bases and J lost 2; bases outside the gene matches: 4. The CDR3 runs to 16 residues. CDR3 amino acids: CASNRDRGAGANVLTF. CDR3 nucleotides: TGTGCCAGCAATAGGGACAGGGGGGCTGGGGCCAACGTCCTGACTTTC.

The J gene is TRBJ2-1, the V gene TRBV18; tentative D call: TRBD1 (6 bases). The germline CDR1 and CDR2 sequences are KGHSH and LQKENI. This CDR3 is built from 15 residues. V shed 3 bases and J shed 2 bases, with 11 bases lying between them. As DNA, the CDR3 is TGTGCCAGCTCACCGGGGGCGGTTACCTACAATGAGCAGTTCTTC. This translates into CASSPGAVTYNEQFF.

The V and J genes are TRBV9 and TRBJ2-2; 10 bases are a match to TRBD2. V lost 3 bases and J lost 6; bases outside the gene matches: 8. Germline V CDR1 and CDR2: SGDLS, YYNGEE. The CDR3 length is 16 residues. CDR3 nucleotides: TGTGCCAGCAGCGGTCTGAGCGGGGGGGGCGCCGGGGAGCTGTTTTTT. This encodes CASSGLSGGGAGELFF.

V gene TRBV5-5 combines with J gene TRBJ2-1, with D tentatively TRBD1 (6 bases). Germline CDR1 is SGHKS and CDR2 is YYEKEE (reference sequence). The CDR3 is 12 residues long. V was pared by 9 bases and J by 6 bases, with 13 bases between. This CDR3 reads CATSPRGNEQFF. The DNA of the CDR3 is TGTGCCACCTCGCCCAGGGGCAATGAGCAGTTCTTC.

V and J are TRBV5-1 and TRBJ2-1, with 7 bases fitting TRBD2. Unmatched junction bases numbered 9, after V lost 0 bases and J lost 0 bases. The germline gives CDR1 SGHRS, CDR2 YFSETQ. There are 18 residues in the CDR3. The DNA for the CDR3 is TGCGCCAGCAGCTTGGAGGGCGGGACTAAGGGCTCCTACAATGAGCAGTTCTTC. The encoded protein is CASSLEGGTKGSYNEQFF.

This clone was seen only a few times. This chain links TRBV6-5 with TRBJ1-6, with TRBD1 matching 7 bases. CDR3 length: 14 residues. With V trimmed by 6 bases and J by 6 bases, 5 bases remained unmatched. Germline lookup yields CDR1 MNHEY and CDR2 SVGAGI. The CDR3 here is CASSPGTANSPLHF. The CDR3 coding sequence is TGTGCCAGCAGCCCCGGGACAGCTAATTCACCCCTCCACTTT.

The J gene is TRBJ2-5, the V gene TRBV7-6; D ambiguous. The CDR3 spans 15 residues. V was trimmed by 1 base and J by 0 bases, leaving 9 bases between them. Germline V gene sequence: CDR1 SGHVS, CDR2 FNYEAQ. This CDR3 reads CASSLEIGDQETQYF. CDR3 DNA: TGTGCCAGCAGCTTAGAGATCGGAGACCAAGAGACCCAGTACTTC.

The J gene is TRBJ2-5, the V gene TRBV2, with 8 bases lining up with TRBD1. CDR1 is SNHLY, CDR2 FYNNEI, per germline. V shed 6 bases and J 5 bases; nucleotides not matched to a gene: 5. The CDR3 sequence is 13 residues long. Here the CDR3 reads CASSQDRDETQYF. CDR3 in DNA: TGTGCCAGCAGCCAGGACAGGGATGAGACCCAGTACTTC.

The genes are TRBV18 and TRBJ2-1; 9 bases are a match to TRBD1. The CDR3 sequence is 20 residues long. The junction had 22 bases not matched to a gene; V was cut back by 4 bases and J by 6 bases. Germline CDR1 and CDR2: KGHSH and LQKENI. For the CDR3, the DNA is TGTGCCAGCTCACTAACCCGGGACAGGGCTGCAAGGGCGTCGGTCAATGAGCAGTTCTTC. Its protein is CASSLTRDRAARASVNEQFF. The complete variable domain, with remaining parts taken from reference TRBV18 and TRBJ2-1, reads NAGVMQNPRHLVRRRGQEARLRCSPMKGHSHVYWYRQLPEEGLKFMVYLQKENIIDESGMPKERFSAEFPKEGPSILRIQQVVRGDSAAYFCASSLTRDRAARASVNEQFFGPGTRLTVL.

The rearrangement uses TRBV7-2 and TRBJ2-1; tentatively, D is TRBD1 (5 bases). This CDR3 comprises 14 residues. The germline V and J ends were trimmed by 6 bases and 7 bases, with 16 bases remaining between them. The germline V gene encodes CDR1 SGHTA and CDR2 FQGNSA. The CDR3 spells CASSPFQGRNEQFF. CDR3 nucleotide sequence: TGTGCCAGCAGTCCTTTCCAGGGCCGGAATGAGCAGTTCTTC.

The chain employs TRBV7-2 and TRBJ2-5, with 11 bases fitting TRBD2. The germline V gene encodes CDR1 SGHTA and CDR2 FQGNSA. This CDR3 is built from 15 residues. J gave up 4 bases and V 4 bases, and 5 bases lay outside the gene matches. The DNA of the CDR3 is TGTGCCAGCAGCTCGCTAGCGGGGGGCGGAGAGACCCAGTACTTC. Protein sequence: CASSSLAGGGETQYF.

This chain uses TRBV6-2 or TRBV6-3 with TRBJ1-5; no definite D call. CDR3 length: 16 amino acids. CDR1 is MNHEY, CDR2 SVGEGT, per germline. V lost 6 bases to trimming and J lost 0 bases, with 15 bases between them. The CDR3 DNA follows: TGTGCCAGCAGCCCAGTGGCAGGTTATAGCAATCAGCCCCAGCATTTT. This sequence encodes CASSPVAGYSNQPQHF.

The CDR3 coding sequence is TGTGCCAGTAAGTCGGGATGGAACTATGGCTACACCTTC. Translation gives CASKSGWNYGYTF. The chain uses TRBV19 and TRBJ1-2; no clear D gene. The CDR3 contains 13 residues. Germline V lookup: CDR1 LNHDA, CDR2 SQIVND (reference sequence). V lost 7 bases, J lost 2 bases, and 11 bases lay in between.

This clone is a singleton in its sample. This chain joins TRBV3-1 (or the pseudogene TRBV3-2) and TRBJ2-1; TRBD2 matches at 9 bases. V lost 4 bases, J lost 2 bases, and 9 bases stayed unmatched. Germline V gene sequence: CDR1 LGHDT, CDR2 YNNKEL (reference sequence). CDR3 length: 17 amino acids. The CDR3 region is CASSRIIAGDTYNEQFF. The CDR3 DNA is TGTGCCAGCAGCCGCATTATAGCGGGGGACACCTACAATGAGCAGTTCTTC.

The chain carries TRBV11-2 and TRBJ2-2; 9 bases match TRBD1. V dropped 6 bases and J dropped 3; count of bases not matched to a gene: 2. Germline V gene sequence: CDR1 SGHAT, CDR2 FQNNGV. The CDR3 has 14 amino acids. The CDR3 DNA is TGTGCCAGCAGAGGGGACAGGGACACCGGGGAGCTGTTTTTT. Translating it yields CASRGDRDTGELFF. Combining the CDR3 with reference TRBV11-2 and TRBJ2-2 gives the whole variable domain EAGVAQSPRYKIIEKRQSVAFWCNPISGHATLYWYQQILGQGPKLLIQFQNNGVVDDSQLPKDRFSAERLKGVDSTLKIQPAKLEDSAVYLCASRGDRDTGELFFGEGSRLTVL.

The rearrangement joins TRBV5-6 to TRBJ1-2; possibly TRBD1 for D (6 bases). V lost 0 bases and J 5 bases, leaving 11 bases between the germline ends. Germline-derived CDR1 and CDR2 are SGHDT and YYEEEE. CDR3 length: 14 residues. The CDR3 region is CASSLVGQGYGYTF. The CDR3 DNA reads as TGTGCCAGCAGCTTGGTAGGGCAGGGGTATGGCTACACCTTC.

The J gene is TRBJ2-4, the V gene TRBV4-1; unclear D gene. The germline gives CDR1 MGHRA, CDR2 YSYEKL. CDR3 length equals 18 residues. Trimming cost V 4 bases and J 0 bases, with 19 bases left between them. CDR3 in DNA: TGCGCCAGCAGCCCGCGAACAGACGAAGGTACAGCCAAAAACATTCAGTACTTC. Its protein product is CASSPRTDEGTAKNIQYF.

This clone was picked up a small number of times. The V call is TRBV6-2 or TRBV6-3, the J call TRBJ2-5; 7 bases agree with TRBD1. The CDR3 consists of 15 residues. V trimming: 3 bases; J trimming: 5 bases; junction bases outside the gene matches: 9. CDR1 is MNHEY, CDR2 SVGEGT, per germline. As DNA, the CDR3 is TGTGCCAGCAGTTATCGGGACAGACCGAGGGAGACCCAGTACTTC. This codes for CASSYRDRPRETQYF.

V is TRBV14 and J is TRBJ2-1, with 12 bases that match TRBD2. The length of the CDR3 is 19 residues. After removal of 2 bases from V and 6 bases from J, the junction contained 14 bases not matched to a gene. Germline loops: CDR1 SGHDN, CDR2 FVKESK. CDR3 protein: CASSQTELDTSGRINEQFF. The DNA of the CDR3 is TGTGCCAGCAGCCAAACAGAACTGGATACTAGCGGGAGGATCAATGAGCAGTTCTTC.

This clone appeared a single time. The gene calls are TRBV4-3 and TRBJ2-2; no firm D call. The CDR3 extends over 18 amino acids. From germline, CDR1 is LGHNA and CDR2 YSLEER. V was cut by 0 bases and J by 0 bases, with 14 bases left in between. CDR3 region: CASSQDPGIGANTGELFF. CDR3 bases: TGCGCCAGCAGCCAAGATCCGGGTATAGGAGCGAACACCGGGGAGCTGTTTTTT.

The rearrangement uses TRBV5-1 and TRBJ2-1, with D maybe TRBD2 (5 bases). CDR1 is SGHRS, CDR2 YFSETQ, per germline. The CDR3 totals 15 residues. Trimming shortened V by 3 bases and J by 0 bases, and 10 bases separated the two germline ends. The CDR3 sequence: CASSSDYSSYNEQFF. CDR3 nucleotide sequence: TGCGCCAGCAGCTCCGACTATAGCTCCTACAATGAGCAGTTCTTC.

This clone occurred a few times. This chain uses TRBV7-9 with TRBJ2-1; unclear D gene. Trimming stripped 5 bases from V and 8 bases from J, with 10 bases between. Germline V CDR1 and CDR2: SEHNR, FQNEAQ (reference sequence). CDR3 size: 12 residues. The CDR3 bases are TGTGCCAGCAGCCCCGGGTGGGATGAGCAGTTCTTC. It codes for CASSPGWDEQFF.

The chain's CDR3 is CASSSLDVEHYNEQFF. The DNA for the CDR3 is TGTGCCAGCAGTTCCCTAGACGTAGAACATTACAATGAGCAGTTCTTC. This chain joins TRBV27 and TRBJ2-1; D is uncertain. The germline CDR1 and CDR2 sequences are MNHEY and SMNVEV (reference sequence). This CDR3 has 16 amino acids. Trimming stripped 4 bases from V and 4 bases from J, with 17 bases between.

The genes are TRBV3-1 (or the pseudogene TRBV3-2) and TRBJ1-1, with 7 positions matching TRBD1. Germline V gene data show CDR1 as LGHDT and CDR2 as YNNKEL (reference sequence). The CDR3 is 15 residues long. The trim removed 5 bases at V and 1 base at J, leaving 7 bases unmatched. The CDR3 loop reads CASSSFRQGNTEAFF. CDR3 in DNA: TGTGCCAGCAGCTCTTTTCGACAGGGGAACACTGAAGCTTTCTTT.